Reported below is one T cell receptor beta chain. Regions amplified from RNA transcripts were the TCR beta CDR3 regions. The HTBI primer set was used in a first-round RT-PCR of the TCR CDR3. TCRdb reanalysed the multiplex PCR reads using MiXCR and keeps one entry per CDR3 protein. The repertoire includes 450,000 to 700,000 distinct CDR3 sequences, 40% to 55% of them detected once, and roughly 19% sits in the top ten. This sample is part of a study of T cells in Graves' hyperthyroidism and ophthalmopathy. This CDR3 contains 12 residues. V lost 6 bases to trimming and J lost 7 bases, with 9 bases between them. CDR1 is SGHTA, CDR2 FQGNSA, per germline.

This clonotype was sampled from an adult woman with Graves' disease, either hyperthyroidism or ophthalmopathy (not recorded which). The rearrangement links TRBV7-2 to TRBJ2-2, with a tentative D call TRBD1 (5 bases). Material: peripheral blood or thyroid tissue (not recorded which). The CDR3 spells CASRSQGGELFF. The CDR3 nucleotides read TGTGCCAGCAGGTCCCAGGGCGGGGAGCTGTTTTTT.